Listed below are T cell receptor beta chains from one sample, sequenced in a study of T-cell memory formation after mild COVID-19. MiXCR, run by TCRdb on the 5' RACE reads, gives a single entry per CDR3 protein. The data contain hundreds of thousands of distinct CDR3 sequences, over 15% of them singletons. Sequenced sample: PBMCs or a T cell subset sorted from them (not recorded which). The origin of the receptors is a man aged 18 to 35 who had mild COVID-19 (a few samples of this study predate the infection). Cell type and time point are not known. The CDR3 runs from the conserved cysteine through the conserved F or W. The D gene is left open where the match is weak. Expanded clones are given a class, and other clones once, few, many or no size at all.

size: few; D: TRBD2; V: TRBV12-3/TRBV12-4; length: 14; J: TRBJ2-4; CDR3: CASRPSGRTSIQYF; DNA: TGTGCCAGCAGACCGAGCGGGAGGACTAGCATTCAGTACTTC
size: .; D: TRBD2; V: TRBV20-1; length: 14; J: TRBJ2-5; CDR3: CSARGGGTQETQYF; DNA: TGCAGTGCTAGAGGCGGGGGAACTCAAGAGACCCAGTACTTC
size: .; D: .; V: TRBV5-1; length: 15; J: TRBJ1-4; CDR3: CASTPLGRGNEKLFF; DNA: TGCGCCAGCACCCCTCTAGGGCGCGGTAATGAAAAACTGTTTTTT
size: many; D: TRBD2; V: TRBV10-3; length: 13; J: TRBJ2-1; CDR3: CATSGGGVNEQFF; DNA: TGTGCCACTAGCGGGGGAGGTGTGAATGAGCAGTTCTTC
size: .; D: .; V: TRBV9; length: 14; J: TRBJ2-3; CDR3: CASSEWGFPDTQYF; DNA: TGTGCCAGCAGCGAATGGGGTTTCCCAGATACGCAGTATTTT
size: .; D: TRBD2; V: TRBV12-3/TRBV12-4; length: 14; J: TRBJ2-1; CDR3: CASSWTSGDNEQFF; DNA: TGTGCCAGCAGCTGGACTAGCGGGGACAATGAGCAGTTCTTC
size: .; D: TRBD2; V: TRBV7-2; length: 16; J: TRBJ2-7; CDR3: CASSLSGGSSSYEQYF; DNA: TGTGCCAGCAGCCTTAGCGGGGGGTCGAGCTCCTACGAGCAGTACTTC
size: .; D: TRBD1; V: TRBV5-4; length: 14; J: TRBJ1-2; CDR3: CASRPGQGNYGYTF; DNA: TGTGCCAGCAGGCCAGGACAGGGGAACTATGGCTACACCTTC
size: .; D: .; V: TRBV29-1; length: 15; J: TRBJ2-3; CDR3: CSVEDPGGPGDTQYF; DNA: TGCAGCGTTGAAGATCCCGGGGGGCCTGGGGATACGCAGTATTTT
size: .; D: TRBD2; V: TRBV4-1; length: 17; J: TRBJ2-3; CDR3: CASSQISASGSTDTQYF; DNA: TGCGCCAGCAGCCAGATTTCGGCTAGCGGAAGCACAGATACGCAGTATTTT
size: .; D: TRBD1; V: TRBV6-1; length: 17; J: TRBJ1-2; CDR3: CASSTIMSLQGAWGYTF; DNA: TGTGCCAGCAGCACTATTATGTCCTTACAGGGGGCTTGGGGCTACACCTTC
size: few; D: .; V: TRBV7-2; length: 14; J: TRBJ2-1; CDR3: CASSPVPAWGKQFF; DNA: TGTGCCAGCAGCCCAGTACCAGCTTGGGGGAAGCAGTTCTTC
size: once; D: .; V: TRBV6-2/TRBV6-3; length: 16; J: TRBJ2-7; CDR3: CASSSIPYPISYEQYF; DNA: TGTGCCAGCAGTTCGATCCCGTACCCAATATCATACGAGCAGTACTTC
size: .; D: TRBD2; V: TRBV4-2; length: 15; J: TRBJ2-3; CDR3: CASSQGGGTQDTQYF; DNA: TGTGCCAGCAGCCAAGGCGGGGGAACGCAAGATACGCAGTATTTT
size: few; D: TRBD2; V: TRBV10-3; length: 16; J: TRBJ2-7; CDR3: CAIRRLAGASSYEQYF; DNA: TGTGCCATCAGACGGCTAGCGGGGGCCAGCTCCTACGAGCAGTACTTC
size: .; D: .; V: TRBV4-1; length: 13; J: TRBJ2-7; CDR3: CASSYRALYEQYF; DNA: TGCGCCAGCAGCTACCGGGCCCTCTACGAGCAGTACTTC
size: many; D: TRBD1; V: TRBV7-2; length: 15; J: TRBJ1-4; CDR3: CASSLQDRVNEKLFF; DNA: TGTGCCAGCAGCTTACAGGACAGGGTCAATGAAAAACTGTTTTTT